This T cell receptor beta chain was identified during a study of cytomegalovirus exposure and HLA in healthy donors. Study information: Of all 400 or so donors who were genotyped, under 90% belonged to the Caucasian-associated ancestry cluster.

The CDR3 is 13 amino acids. Healthy bone marrow donors formed the donor group. Whole-study findings and limits: Common viral pathogens were later found to be apparently linked to several of the most significant clusters. Presence/absence analyses assumed roughly uniform sequencing depth across donors, which may not hold.

With respect to this clone: Its antigen is unknown.

With 60 Vbeta and 13 Jbeta primers, the PCR was carried out. Produced via immunoSEQ multiplex PCR; TCRdb's table is partial and in-frame only. The profile shows approximately 160,000 clones, 68% of them singletons. The sequenced material came from PBMCs. The clonotype was recovered from a man aged 50 or older in good health and CMV-seronegative. This sequence joins TRBV21-1 and TRBJ2-7; no check of the table's D call, TRBD1, against the DNA was made. TRBV21-1 is listed as a pseudogene. CDR3 bases: TGTGCCAGCAGGATGAACAGGGACAACGAGCAGTACTTC. Encoded protein: CASRMNRDNEQYF.